This T cell receptor beta chain was sequenced during a study of response to subunit inactivated influenza vaccine. This CDR3 spans 15 amino acids. J was trimmed by 7 bases and V by 5 bases; bases with no gene match: 14. Germline loops: CDR1 SGHRS, CDR2 YFSETQ. The study's findings and limits: Only a handful of new T cells, the authors suggested, are recruited with each seasonal influenza vaccination.

TCRdb re-derived calls from the RT-PCR reads in MiXCR, one entry per CDR3 protein. The sample consists of around 850,000 distinct CDR3 sequences, 15% to 20% of them appearing once. This clonotype occurred a few times. The antigen is unknown. Specimen: PBMCs from blood, collected 4 to 6 days after vaccination. This receptor was identified in a man aged 50-59 years who received an inactivated influenza vaccine. The gene calls are TRBV5-1 and TRBJ2-5, with 7 nucleotides matching TRBD1. The CDR3: CASRQRDRIGGTQYF. In nucleotides, the CDR3 is TGCGCCAGCAGACAAAGGGACAGAATAGGGGGGACCCAGTACTTC.